This T cell receptor beta chain was obtained from a study of shared clonotypes between healthy human individuals. Over several immunoSEQ plates, each subset's genomic DNA was distributed in even portions. Sequencing was performed with immunoSEQ multiplex PCR; in TCRdb, only in-frame clones are kept and a portion is missing. The table records some 2.1 million clones, just under 95% of them present only once. Naive CD8 isolation took CD45RO-negative cells positively selected for CCR7 and excluded terminally differentiated effector memory CD45RA+ cells. The material sequenced was naive CD8+ T cells sorted from blood. The receptor comes from a man aged 18 to 29 in good health.

The CDR3 reads CASSRLQERFLAKNIQYF. DNA for the CDR3: TGCGCCAGCAGTCGCCTACAGGAGCGGTTTTTAGCCAAAAACATTCAGTACTTC. V and J are TRBV23-1 and TRBJ2-4; D is tentatively TRBD1 or TRBD2 (5 bases each). TRBV23-1 is noted as an ORF with a role that remains uncertain. V dropped 4 bases and J dropped 0 bases, with 19 bases sitting between them. The CDR3 extends over 18 amino acids.